This entry lists 8 T cell receptor beta chains sequenced from one sample in a study of naive and memory T cell subsets. These receptors have no known antigen. The beta constant-region primer was an equimolar mix of two oligonucleotides covering TRBC1 and TRBC2. Ligated cDNA was amplified by four rounds of PCR with nested alpha and beta constant-region primers and SP2. TCRdb re-derived calls from the UMI-ligation and nested PCR reads in MiXCR, one entry per CDR3 protein. In the table there are roughly 140,000 distinct CDR3 sequences, 15% to 25% of which are singletons. Study-wide points: Naive repertoires, especially CD8, held a few larger clonotypes, possibly memory cells re-expressing CD45RA.

The sequencing input was naive CD8+ T cells from blood. These receptors all stem from a human donor in good health.

This clonotype was seen a few times. CDR3 in DNA: TGTGCCAGCAGCTTTCTTGGGCAGGGGGGTCAGCCCCAGCATTTT. This codes for CASSFLGQGGQPQHF. The gene calls are TRBV7-9 and TRBJ1-5; 7 bases are a match to TRBD1. The CDR3 spans 15 residues. Germline V gene data show CDR1 as SEHNR and CDR2 as FQNEAQ (reference sequence). The trim removed 3 bases at V and 6 bases at J, leaving 8 bases unmatched.

The V and J genes are TRBV12-3 or TRBV12-4 and TRBJ2-5; D might be TRBD2 (6 bases). The CDR3 is 13 residues long. Trimming stripped 4 bases from V and 5 bases from J, with 11 bases between. The CDR3 bases are TGTGCCAGCAGTTACTCGGGAGTGGAGACCCAGTACTTC. Amino acid sequence: CASSYSGVETQYF.

The J gene is TRBJ2-2, the V gene TRBV19, with 12 bases that match TRBD2. The CDR3 is made up of 19 amino acids. V shed 4 bases, J shed 7 bases, and the junction held 16 bases outside the gene matches. CDR1 LNHDA and CDR2 SQIVND come from the germline V gene (reference sequence). CDR3 protein: CASSSDPTSGSSVDGELFF. Here the CDR3 DNA reads TGTGCCAGTAGTAGCGATCCGACTAGCGGGAGTTCCGTGGACGGGGAGCTGTTTTTT.

This clonotype came up a few times. CDR3 sequence: CASSLGPEGYNEQFF. CDR3 in DNA: TGTGCCAGCAGTTTGGGACCCGAGGGCTACAATGAGCAGTTCTTC. The J gene is TRBJ2-1, the V gene TRBV28; D may be TRBD1 or TRBD2 (5 bases each). CDR1 MDHEN and CDR2 SYDVKM come from the germline V gene. The CDR3 length is 15 residues. Trimming took off 3 bases at V and 3 bases at J, with 12 bases between the two ends.

This clonotype was detected ten times or more. The chain employs TRBV12-3 or TRBV12-4 and TRBJ2-2; D might be TRBD2 (6 bases). Trimming stripped 3 bases from V and 5 bases from J, with 19 bases between. CDR3 length: 17 residues. The CDR3 region is CASSFPFRLATTGELFF. The CDR3 nucleotides read TGTGCCAGCAGTTTCCCCTTCCGGCTAGCGACGACCGGGGAGCTGTTTTTT.

This clonotype was found a few times. This chain uses TRBV20-1 with TRBJ2-7, with D tentatively TRBD2 (6 bases). V was pared by 0 bases and J by 0 bases, with 6 bases between. CDR1 and CDR2 from the germline V gene are DFQATT and SNEGSKA (reference sequence). This CDR3 region has 13 residues. The CDR3 reads CSARDGSSYEQYF. The DNA for the CDR3 is TGCAGTGCTAGAGACGGGAGCTCCTACGAGCAGTACTTC.

This clonotype has a handful of counts. The chain carries TRBV28 and TRBJ1-2, with D possibly matching TRBD1 (6 bases). The V end lost 2 bases, the J end lost 8 bases, and 36 bases lay between the germline ends. Germline assignment: CDR1 MDHEN and CDR2 SYDVKM. This CDR3 comprises 21 residues. This chain's CDR3 is CASSLPPGGALTTTVKYGYTF. CDR3 in DNA: TGTGCCAGCAGTTTACCCCCCGGGGGGGCCTTGACCACGACAGTTAAGTACGGCTACACCTTC.

The rearrangement joins TRBV12-3 or TRBV12-4 to TRBJ2-1; D call uncertain. Trimming left V 3 bases short and J 2 bases short, with 8 bases between. The length of the CDR3 is 14 residues. This CDR3 is CASSFIGPYNEQFF. CDR3 sequence (DNA): TGTGCCAGCAGTTTCATCGGGCCCTACAATGAGCAGTTCTTC.